The 30 T cell receptor beta chains given below trace back to one sample, sequenced in a study of cytomegalovirus exposure and HLA in healthy donors. 60 Vbeta and 13 Jbeta primers were used in PCR. Profiling relied on immunoSEQ multiplex PCR, and the TCRdb table lists in-frame clones only, not all of them. Altogether around 120,000 clones are present, approximately 75% being singletons, with the ten largest covering almost 5%. Sequenced input: PBMCs. Source of these receptors: a man aged 45-60 years in good health and CMV-seropositive.

The chain uses TRBV7-2 and TRBJ2-2; D not resolved. Germline assignment: CDR1 SGHTA and CDR2 FQGNSA. Trimming cost V 1 base and J 1 base, with 7 bases left between them. CDR3 length equals 15 residues. CDR3 coding DNA: TGTGCCAGCAGCTTAGGGGCCGGGAACACCGGGGAGCTGTTTTTT. Protein product: CASSLGAGNTGELFF. The entire variable domain, with the rest obtained from reference TRBV7-2 and TRBJ2-2, is as follows: GAGVSQSPSNKVTEKGKDVELRCDPISGHTALYWYRQSLGQGLEFLIYFQGNSAPDKSGLPSDRFSAERTGGSVSTLTIQRTQQEDSAVYLCASSLGAGNTGELFFGEGSRLTVL.

The chain has TRBV7-2 and TRBJ2-3, with 8 bases fitting TRBD2. The V gene end was trimmed by 5 bases and the J gene end by 6 bases; junction bases not matched to a gene: 10. This CDR3 spans 15 amino acids. The germline CDR1 and CDR2 sequences are SGHTA and FQGNSA. The CDR3 loop is CASSPGGGRRDTQYF. The DNA of the CDR3 is TGTGCCAGCAGCCCAGGCGGCGGGAGGCGGGATACGCAGTATTTT.

The chain links TRBV6-1 to TRBJ1-1, with D possibly TRBD1 on 5 matching bases. The CDR3 is made up of 15 amino acids. V was shortened by 6 bases and J by 9 bases, with 23 bases between the two germline ends. CDR1 and CDR2 from the germline V gene are MNHNS and SASEGT. The CDR3 is CASRQQADVTSKAFF. The CDR3 bases are TGTGCCAGCAGACAACAGGCCGACGTCACTTCTAAAGCTTTCTTT.

The chain links TRBV28 to TRBJ1-2; D is unresolved. V was trimmed by 2 bases and J by 5 bases, leaving 9 bases between them. The germline V gene has CDR1 MDHEN and CDR2 SYDVKM. The CDR3 covers 13 residues. This CDR3 is CASSLNGVYGYTF. CDR3 DNA: TGTGCCAGCAGTTTAAACGGAGTTTATGGCTACACCTTC.

This chain connects TRBV7-9 to TRBJ1-1, with D possibly matching TRBD1 (6 bases). Germline V gene data show CDR1 as SEHNR and CDR2 as FQNEAQ (reference sequence). The CDR3 runs to 17 residues. V shed 6 bases and J shed 0 bases, with 20 bases lying between them. The CDR3: CASRYAGGAAMNTEAFF. CDR3 coding DNA: TGTGCCAGCAGATATGCGGGGGGCGCAGCCATGAACACTGAAGCTTTCTTT. The full variable domain, rest sourced from reference TRBV7-9 and TRBJ1-1, is DTGVSQNPRHKITKRGQNVTFRCDPISEHNRLYWYRQTLGQGPEFLTYFQNEAQLEKSRLLSDRFSAERPKGSFSTLEIQRTEQGDSAMYLCASRYAGGAAMNTEAFFGQGTRLTVV.

This clone appeared once. The CDR3 sequence: CASSSEGREGNEQFF. The CDR3 bases are TGTGCCAGCAGTTCCGAAGGGCGGGAGGGAAATGAGCAGTTCTTC. This sequence joins TRBV7-9 and TRBJ2-1; 9 bases fit TRBD2. V lost 6 bases to trimming and J lost 7 bases; unmatched junction nucleotides: 10. This CDR3 contains 15 residues. Germline V lookup: CDR1 SEHNR, CDR2 FQNEAQ (reference sequence). Filled out from reference TRBV7-9 and TRBJ2-1, the complete variable domain reads DTGVSQNPRHKITKRGQNVTFRCDPISEHNRLYWYRQTLGQGPEFLTYFQNEAQLEKSRLLSDRFSAERPKGSFSTLEIQRTEQGDSAMYLCASSSEGREGNEQFFGPGTRLTVL.

This chain links TRBV6-1 with TRBJ2-2; tentative D call: TRBD2 (5 bases). V lost 6 bases and J lost 7, with 15 bases in between. Germline V gene data show CDR1 as MNHNS and CDR2 as SASEGT. The CDR3 has 14 amino acids. The CDR3 loop is CASRSVSENGELFF. The CDR3 DNA is TGTGCCAGCAGGAGTGTTAGCGAGAACGGGGAGCTGTTTTTT.

This rearrangement joins TRBV4-3 to TRBJ2-1, with 8 bases fitting TRBD1. Germline CDR1 LGHNA, CDR2 YSLEER. The CDR3 has 15 amino acids. The V segment lost 0 bases and the J segment 6 bases; nucleotides outside the gene matches: 4. The CDR3 is CASSQETGVSNEQFF. The CDR3 bases are TGCGCCAGCAGCCAAGAGACAGGGGTGTCCAATGAGCAGTTCTTC.

The chain is built from TRBV18 and TRBJ1-4; 8 positions agree with TRBD1. In germline, CDR1 is KGHSH, CDR2 LQKENI. The junction had 10 bases not matched to a gene; V was cut back by 8 bases and J by 5 bases. This CDR3 has 15 residues. CDR3 DNA: TGTGCCAGCGTCCAGAGGACAGGGTTCAATGAAAAACTGTTTTTT. Its protein product is CASVQRTGFNEKLFF.

The rearrangement links TRBV14 to TRBJ1-2; 8 positions agree with TRBD1. J was trimmed by 6 bases and V by 3 bases; bases with no gene match: 18. The CDR3 has 18 amino acids. Per germline, CDR1 SGHDN and CDR2 FVKESK. DNA for the CDR3: TGTGCCAGCAGCCAGTCCCCCTCTAAAAGACAGGGGAAAGATGGCTACACCTTC. Its protein is CASSQSPSKRQGKDGYTF.

The J gene is TRBJ1-4, the V gene TRBV7-9; D is perhaps TRBD1 (6 bases). The CDR3 is 16 amino acids. Germline-derived CDR1 and CDR2 are SEHNR and FQNEAQ (reference sequence). V lost 5 bases to trimming and J lost 5 bases, with 18 bases between them. Here the CDR3 DNA reads TGTGCCAGCAGCCCCAGACAGGCCTCGGGGAATGAAAAACTGTTTTTT. It encodes CASSPRQASGNEKLFF.

The chain joins TRBV27 to TRBJ1-6; D possibly corresponds to TRBD1 (5 bases). Between the trimmed V and J ends, which lost 6 bases and 2 bases, there was a span of 11 bases. There are 15 residues in the CDR3. The germline CDR1 and CDR2 sequences are MNHEY and SMNVEV (reference sequence). The CDR3 loop reads CASSPGFTYNSPLHF. DNA for the CDR3: TGTGCCAGCAGCCCAGGGTTTACCTATAATTCACCCCTCCACTTT.

This chain joins TRBV6-1 and TRBJ1-6; 7 nucleotides line up with TRBD1. CDR1 is MNHNS, CDR2 SASEGT, per germline. With 1 base clipped from V and 11 bases from J, the junction kept 5 bases outside the gene matches. This CDR3 comprises 14 residues. CDR3 in amino acids: CASSEDRQGTPLHF. In nucleotides, the CDR3 is TGTGCCAGCAGTGAAGACAGACAGGGAACACCCCTCCACTTT.

The gene calls are TRBV6-4 and TRBJ2-1; the D gene is possibly TRBD2 (6 bases). This CDR3 spans 14 amino acids. The germline V gene encodes CDR1 MRHNA and CDR2 SNTAGT. V lost 3 bases, J lost 12 bases, and 18 bases lay in between. This chain's CDR3 is CASSDPTAGIGQFF. In DNA form, the CDR3 reads TGTGCCAGCAGTGATCCGACCGCGGGAATTGGGCAGTTCTTC.

V usage is TRBV11-2 and J usage is TRBJ2-2, with a possible D match to TRBD2 (5 bases). CDR1 SGHAT and CDR2 FQNNGV come from the germline V gene. Trimming took off 0 bases at V and 1 base at J, with 9 bases between the two ends. The CDR3 consists of 16 residues. In DNA, the CDR3 is TGTGCCAGCAGCTTAGATCCGGCGGGGAACACCGGGGAGCTGTTTTTT. It is translated as CASSLDPAGNTGELFF.

The chain combines TRBV5-6 with TRBJ1-3, with 7 nucleotides matching TRBD1. This CDR3 has 14 amino acids. The germline V gene encodes CDR1 SGHDT and CDR2 YYEEEE. Germline trimming cut 4 bases from V and 4 bases from J; bases unmatched to any gene: 5. The CDR3 nucleotides read TGTGCCAGCAGCAGGGACAGAACGGGAAACACCATATATTTT. Translated, it gives CASSRDRTGNTIYF.

The chain employs TRBV10-3 and TRBJ1-1; D call uncertain. The CDR3 sequence is 15 residues long. CDR1 and CDR2 (germline): ENHRY, SYGVKD. V was cut by 0 bases and J by 4 bases, with 12 bases left in between. The CDR3, as DNA: TGTGCCATCAGTGAGTCGACCGCCTCGGGCACTGAAGCTTTCTTT. Its protein is CAISESTASGTEAFF.

CDR3 protein: CASSRGTGGMSNQPQHF. DNA for the CDR3: TGTGCCAGTAGTAGGGGGACAGGGGGTATGAGCAATCAGCCCCAGCATTTT. The chain links TRBV19 to TRBJ1-5; 11 bases fit TRBD1. This CDR3 is 17 amino acids long. V shed 4 bases and J 1 base; nucleotides not matched to a gene: 6. Germline loops: CDR1 LNHDA, CDR2 SQIVND (reference sequence).

The chain has TRBV25-1 and TRBJ2-3, with 7 bases aligning to TRBD2. The CDR3 consists of 14 residues. V shed 8 bases, J shed 2 bases, and the junction held 7 bases outside the gene matches. The germline V gene has CDR1 MGHDK and CDR2 SYGVNS. In DNA, the CDR3 is TGTGCCAGCGCCATAGCGGGTACCACAGATACGCAGTATTTT. This codes for CASAIAGTTDTQYF. The variable domain in full, completed from reference TRBV25-1 and TRBJ2-3, reads EADIYQTPRYLVIGTGKKITLECSQTMGHDKMYWYQQDPGMELHLIHYSYGVNSTEKGDLSSESTVSRIRTEHFPLTLESARPSHTSQYLCASAIAGTTDTQYFGPGTRLTVL.

The chain is built from TRBV6-6 and TRBJ1-4; 8 nucleotides line up with TRBD1. Germline V gene lookup returns CDR1 MNHNY and CDR2 SVGAGI (reference sequence). Losses at the gene ends were 6 bases for V and 4 bases for J; bases not matched to a gene: 4. The CDR3 totals 14 residues. For the CDR3, the DNA is TGTGCCAGCAGCCGGACAGGGATTAATGAAAAACTGTTTTTT. This sequence encodes CASSRTGINEKLFF.

This chain links TRBV28 with TRBJ2-3, with D possibly matching TRBD2 (6 bases). The CDR3 extends over 16 amino acids. Germline CDR1 reads MDHEN; CDR2 reads SYDVKM. Deletions cut 2 bases from V and 3 bases from J, with 15 bases between. CDR3 amino acids: CASSLGLARGTDTQYF. Here the CDR3 DNA reads TGTGCCAGCAGTTTAGGACTCGCGCGGGGTACAGATACGCAGTATTTT.

V is TRBV29-1 and J is TRBJ2-3, with D tentatively TRBD2 (5 bases). Per the germline V gene, CDR1 is SQVTM and CDR2 is ANQGSEA. Trimming stripped 5 bases from V and 1 base from J, with 19 bases between. CDR3 length equals 16 residues. The CDR3 loop is CSVTFGRRSRTDTQYF. CDR3 sequence (DNA): TGCAGCGTTACGTTTGGACGGAGGTCACGCACAGATACGCAGTATTTT.

In DNA form, the CDR3 reads TGTGCCAGCAGTGTCGGGACACCCCTTAATTCACCCCTCCACTTT. Its translation: CASSVGTPLNSPLHF. The rearrangement uses TRBV2 and TRBJ1-6, with D tentatively TRBD1 (6 bases). Germline CDR1 reads SNHLY; CDR2 reads FYNNEI. CDR3 size: 15 residues. Trimming left V 4 bases short and J 6 bases short, with 13 bases between.

This clone is labeled medium-sized. This chain joins TRBV6-1 and TRBJ2-7; 9 bases are a match to TRBD1. The trim removed 5 bases at V and 5 bases at J, leaving 10 bases unmatched. The CDR3 has 15 amino acids. The germline V gene encodes CDR1 MNHNS and CDR2 SASEGT. The CDR3 nucleotides read TGTGCCAGCAGTCACGGACAGGGGACTTCGGACGAGCAGTACTTC. It specifies CASSHGQGTSDEQYF.

This chain links TRBV29-1 with TRBJ2-1; D unresolved. Trimming cost V 3 bases and J 10 bases, with 10 bases left between them. Germline V gives CDR1 SQVTM, CDR2 ANQGSEA. This CDR3 is 11 amino acids long. Here the CDR3 reads CSVDFRREQFF. DNA of the CDR3: TGCAGCGTTGATTTCCGTAGAGAGCAGTTCTTC.

The V gene is TRBV11-2, the J gene TRBJ1-4; 7 bases are a match to TRBD1. V lost 1 base to trimming and J lost 6 bases; unmatched junction nucleotides: 5. Germline CDR1 is SGHAT and CDR2 is FQNNGV. CDR3 size: 15 residues. The CDR3 is CASSLVGRGDEKLFF. The CDR3 nucleotides read TGTGCCAGCAGCTTAGTAGGCAGGGGGGATGAAAAACTGTTTTTT.

This sequence joins TRBV7-9 and TRBJ2-6; D not resolved. The V end lost 7 bases, the J end lost 0 bases, and 10 bases lay between the germline ends. Germline V CDR1 and CDR2: SEHNR, FQNEAQ (reference sequence). CDR3 length: 15 amino acids. The CDR3 here is CASTLVSSGANVLTF. CDR3 bases: TGTGCCAGCACCCTCGTCAGCTCTGGGGCCAACGTCCTGACTTTC.

This clone was seen only a few times. The chain recombines TRBV19 with TRBJ2-1; perhaps TRBD2 as D (5 bases). The V gene lost 1 base and the J gene lost 7 bases, with 17 bases spanning the gap. The length of the CDR3 is 16 residues. Per germline, CDR1 LNHDA and CDR2 SQIVND (reference sequence). The CDR3, as DNA: TGTGCCAGTAGTATAGCTGGCCCGCCACCGGGAAATGAGCAGTTCTTC. Residues: CASSIAGPPPGNEQFF.

CDR3 coding DNA: TGTGCCAGCCCTAGAGGGTTCCAAGCCAAAAACATTCAGTACTTC. Its translation: CASPRGFQAKNIQYF. The V gene is TRBV21-1, the J gene TRBJ2-4; the DNA was not used to check the table's D call, TRBD2. TRBV21-1 is noted as a pseudogene. The CDR3 sequence is 15 residues long.

V gene TRBV5-1 combines with J gene TRBJ2-1, with D uncertain. The CDR3 runs to 14 residues. Germline values: CDR1 SGHRS, CDR2 YFSETQ. Deletions cut 0 bases from V and 9 bases from J, with 13 bases between. The CDR3 bases are TGCGCCAGCAGCTTGGGTAGCCCTGTGGGTGAGCAGTTCTTC. Its translation is CASSLGSPVGEQFF.